The 6 T cell receptor beta chains below come from one sample, sequenced in a study of T cell repertoires in cytomegalovirus infection. From the reads, TCRdb called clonotypes with MiXCR, one entry per CDR3 protein. The repertoire holds around 740,000 distinct CDR3 sequences, 35% seen once, with 2.5% to 3.5% in the top ten. The sequencing sample was made of PBMCs. Receptors originate from a human donor in good health (CMV status not recorded). Some clones in this sample may be carry-over from other donors' samples.

The CDR3 sequence is CATSRRNLAGQGNEQFF. The CDR3 coding sequence is TGTGCCACCAGCAGACGGAATCTAGCGGGCCAGGGGAATGAGCAGTTCTTC. V is TRBV15 and J is TRBJ2-1, with 8 bases matching TRBD2. The V gene end was trimmed by 2 bases and the J gene end by 7 bases; junction bases not matched to a gene: 13. Germline CDR1 reads LNHNV; CDR2 reads YYDKDF (reference sequence). The CDR3 contains 17 residues.

The J gene is TRBJ2-1, the V gene TRBV12-3 or TRBV12-4; D gene ambiguous. The CDR3 totals 13 residues. Trimming pared 3 bases from V and 5 bases from J, leaving 8 bases between. The CDR3 sequence: CASSFSPHNEQFF. As DNA, the CDR3 is TGTGCCAGCAGTTTTTCCCCTCACAATGAGCAGTTCTTC.

J is TRBJ1-3 and V is TRBV27; D might be TRBD1 (5 bases). Trimming stripped 0 bases from V and 4 bases from J, with 19 bases between. The germline CDR1 and CDR2 sequences are MNHEY and SMNVEV (reference sequence). This CDR3 is built from 18 residues. CDR3 bases: TGTGCCAGCAGTTTATCCCCCGCCGGGACGGAGGGGGGAAACACCATATATTTT. This gives the protein CASSLSPAGTEGGNTIYF.

This clonotype was seen more than once but under ten times. CDR3 protein: CASARRDYEQYF. CDR3 nucleotides: TGTGCCAGCGCCCGACGGGACTACGAGCAGTACTTC. The V call is TRBV12-3 or TRBV12-4, the J call TRBJ2-7; a weak D match, TRBD2 (5 bases). This CDR3 has 12 residues. V was clipped by 8 bases and J by 3 bases, with 11 bases between them.

This clonotype was observed a single time. The rearrangement links TRBV15 to TRBJ2-3; D gene uncertain. Per the germline V gene, CDR1 is LNHNV and CDR2 is YYDKDF (reference sequence). V shed 0 bases and J shed 5 bases, with 9 bases lying between them. The CDR3 extends over 14 amino acids. CDR3 amino acids: CATSRDLVGDTQYF. CDR3 in DNA: TGTGCCACCAGCAGAGATCTGGTGGGAGATACGCAGTATTTT.

The table lists this clonotype with a count of one. This chain links TRBV5-1 with TRBJ1-1; tentatively, D is TRBD1 (5 bases). Germline V gene lookup returns CDR1 SGHRS and CDR2 YFSETQ. The V end was cut by 5 bases, the J end by 1 base, with 12 bases between. The CDR3 runs to 14 residues. DNA of the CDR3: TGCGCCAGCAGATTTGGGACGGCGAACACTGAAGCTTTCTTT. Translation: CASRFGTANTEAFF.